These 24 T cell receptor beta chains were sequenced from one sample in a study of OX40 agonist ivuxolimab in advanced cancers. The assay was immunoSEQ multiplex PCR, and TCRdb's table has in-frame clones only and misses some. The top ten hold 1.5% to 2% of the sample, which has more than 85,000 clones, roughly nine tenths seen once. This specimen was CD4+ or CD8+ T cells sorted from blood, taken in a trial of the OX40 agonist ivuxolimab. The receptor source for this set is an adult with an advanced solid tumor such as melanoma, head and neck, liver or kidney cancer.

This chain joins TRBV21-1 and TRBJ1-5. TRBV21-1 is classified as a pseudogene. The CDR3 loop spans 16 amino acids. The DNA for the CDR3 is TGTGCCAGCAGCAAAGCCAAAGTGACCGGGGGTCAGCCCCAGCATTTT. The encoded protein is CASSKAKVTGGQPQHF.

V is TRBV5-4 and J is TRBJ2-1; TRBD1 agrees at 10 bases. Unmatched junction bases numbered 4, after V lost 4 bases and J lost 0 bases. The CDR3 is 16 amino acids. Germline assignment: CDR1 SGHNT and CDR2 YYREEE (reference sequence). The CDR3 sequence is CASSVGQGDSYNEQFF. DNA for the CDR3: TGTGCCAGCAGCGTCGGACAGGGGGACTCCTACAATGAGCAGTTCTTC.

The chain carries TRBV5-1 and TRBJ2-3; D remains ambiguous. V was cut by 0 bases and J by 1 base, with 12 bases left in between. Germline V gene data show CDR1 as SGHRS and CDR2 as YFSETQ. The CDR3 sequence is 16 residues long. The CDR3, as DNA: TGCGCCAGCAGCTTGGGAACGGGCGGAGGCACAGATACGCAGTATTTT. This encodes CASSLGTGGGTDTQYF.

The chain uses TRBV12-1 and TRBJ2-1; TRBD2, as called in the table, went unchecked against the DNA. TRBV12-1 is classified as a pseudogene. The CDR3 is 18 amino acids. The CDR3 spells CASSFRYHAGCSYNEQFF. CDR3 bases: TGTGCCAGCAGCTTTCGATATCATGCGGGCTGCTCCTACAATGAGCAGTTCTTC.

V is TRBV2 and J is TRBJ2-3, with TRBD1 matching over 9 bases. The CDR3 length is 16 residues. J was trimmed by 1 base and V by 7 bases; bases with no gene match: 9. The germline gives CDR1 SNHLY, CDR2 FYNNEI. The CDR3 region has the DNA TGTGCCAGCACCGACCGTACAGGGGGCGGCACAGATACGCAGTATTTT. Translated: CASTDRTGGGTDTQYF.

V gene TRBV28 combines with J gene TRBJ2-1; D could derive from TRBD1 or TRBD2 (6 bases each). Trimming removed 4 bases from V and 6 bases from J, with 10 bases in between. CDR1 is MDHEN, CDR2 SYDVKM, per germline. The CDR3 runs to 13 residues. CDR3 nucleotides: TGTGCCAGCAGTTCTGGGGGGCGCAATGAGCAGTTCTTC. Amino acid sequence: CASSSGGRNEQFF.

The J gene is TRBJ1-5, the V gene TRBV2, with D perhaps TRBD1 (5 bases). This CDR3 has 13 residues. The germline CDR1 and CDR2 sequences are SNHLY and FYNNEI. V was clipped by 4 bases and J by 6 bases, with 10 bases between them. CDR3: CASSGGEGQPQHF. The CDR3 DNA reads TGTGCCAGCAGTGGAGGGGAAGGTCAGCCCCAGCATTTT. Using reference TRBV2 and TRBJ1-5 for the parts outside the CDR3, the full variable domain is EPEVTQTPSHQVTQMGQEVILRCVPISNHLYFYWYRQILGQKVEFLVSFYNNEISEKSEIFDDQFSVERPDGSNFTLKIRSTKLEDSAMYFCASSGGEGQPQHFGDGTRLSIL.

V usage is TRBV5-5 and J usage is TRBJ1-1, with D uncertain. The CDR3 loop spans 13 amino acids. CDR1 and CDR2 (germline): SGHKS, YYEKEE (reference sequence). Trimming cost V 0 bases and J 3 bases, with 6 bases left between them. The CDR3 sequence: CASSLVIDTEAFF. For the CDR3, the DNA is TGTGCCAGCAGCTTGGTTATCGACACTGAAGCTTTCTTT. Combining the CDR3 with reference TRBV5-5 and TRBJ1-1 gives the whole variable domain DAGVTQSPTHLIKTRGQQVTLRCSPISGHKSVSWYQQVLGQGPQFIFQYYEKEERGRGNFPDRFSARQFPNYSSELNVNALLLGDSALYLCASSLVIDTEAFFGQGTRLTVV.

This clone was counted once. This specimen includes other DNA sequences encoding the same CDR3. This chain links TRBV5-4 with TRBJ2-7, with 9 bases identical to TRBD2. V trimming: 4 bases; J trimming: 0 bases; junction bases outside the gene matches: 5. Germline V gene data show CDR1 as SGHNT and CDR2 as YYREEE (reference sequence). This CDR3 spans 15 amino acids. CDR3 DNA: TGTGCCAGCAGCGAGACTAGCGGCAACTCCTACGAGCAGTACTTC. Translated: CASSETSGNSYEQYF. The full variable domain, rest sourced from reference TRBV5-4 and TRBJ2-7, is ETGVTQSPTHLIKTRGQQVTLRCSSQSGHNTVSWYQQALGQGPQFIFQYYREEENGRGNFPPRFSGLQFPNYSSELNVNALELDDSALYLCASSETSGNSYEQYFGPGTRLTVT.

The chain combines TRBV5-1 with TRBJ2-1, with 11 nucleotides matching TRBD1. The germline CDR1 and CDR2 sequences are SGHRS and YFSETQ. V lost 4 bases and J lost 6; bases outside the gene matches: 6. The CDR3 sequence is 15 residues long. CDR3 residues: CASSTGTGGINEQFF. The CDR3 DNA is TGCGCCAGCAGCACCGGGACAGGGGGGATCAATGAGCAGTTCTTC. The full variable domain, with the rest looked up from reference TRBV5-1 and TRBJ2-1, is KAGVTQTPRYLIKTRGQQVTLSCSPISGHRSVSWYQQTPGQGLQFLFEYFSETQRNKGNFPGRFSGRQFSNSRSEMNVSTLELGDSALYLCASSTGTGGINEQFFGPGTRLTVL.

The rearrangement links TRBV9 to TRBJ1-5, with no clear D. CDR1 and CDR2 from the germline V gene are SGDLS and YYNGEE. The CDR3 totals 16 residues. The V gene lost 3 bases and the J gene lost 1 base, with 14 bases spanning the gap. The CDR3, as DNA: TGTGCCAGCAGCGAAGGCCCTACAACGAGCAATCAGCCCCAGCATTTT. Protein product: CASSEGPTTSNQPQHF.

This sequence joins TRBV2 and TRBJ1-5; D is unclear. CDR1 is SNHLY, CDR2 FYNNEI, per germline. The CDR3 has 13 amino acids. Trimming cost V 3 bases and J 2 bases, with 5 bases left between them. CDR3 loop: CASSDRGNQPQHF. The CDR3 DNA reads TGTGCCAGCAGTGATAGGGGCAATCAGCCCCAGCATTTT.

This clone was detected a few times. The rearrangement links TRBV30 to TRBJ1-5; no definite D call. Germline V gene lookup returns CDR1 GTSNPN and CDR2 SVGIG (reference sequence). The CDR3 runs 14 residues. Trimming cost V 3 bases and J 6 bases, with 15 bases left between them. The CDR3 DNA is TGTGCCTGGAGCTCACAACTTCGGGGTCAGCCCCAGCATTTT. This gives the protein CAWSSQLRGQPQHF.

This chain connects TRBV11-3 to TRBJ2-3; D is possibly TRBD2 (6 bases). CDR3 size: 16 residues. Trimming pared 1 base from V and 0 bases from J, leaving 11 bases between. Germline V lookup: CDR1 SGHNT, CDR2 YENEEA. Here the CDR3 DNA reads TGTGCCAGCAGCTTAGGCCTTAGCGGTAGCACAGATACGCAGTATTTT. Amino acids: CASSLGLSGSTDTQYF.

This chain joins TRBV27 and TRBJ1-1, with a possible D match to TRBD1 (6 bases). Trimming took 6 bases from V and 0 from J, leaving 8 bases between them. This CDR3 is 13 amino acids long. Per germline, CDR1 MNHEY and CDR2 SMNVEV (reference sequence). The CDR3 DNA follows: TGTGCCAGCAGCGGGGGCATGAACACTGAAGCTTTCTTT. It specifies CASSGGMNTEAFF.

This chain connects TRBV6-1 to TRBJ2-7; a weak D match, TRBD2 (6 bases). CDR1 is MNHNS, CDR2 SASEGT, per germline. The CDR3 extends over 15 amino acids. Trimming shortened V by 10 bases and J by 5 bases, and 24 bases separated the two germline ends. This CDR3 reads CATRRGPTTGDEQYF. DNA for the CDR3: TGTGCCACCCGAAGGGGACCGACGACGGGGGACGAGCAGTACTTC.

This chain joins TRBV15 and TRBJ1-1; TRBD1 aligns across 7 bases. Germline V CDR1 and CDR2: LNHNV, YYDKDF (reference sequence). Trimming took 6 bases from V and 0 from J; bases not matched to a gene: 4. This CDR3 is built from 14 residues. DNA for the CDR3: TGTGCCACCAGAACAGGGGTCATGAACACTGAAGCTTTCTTT. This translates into CATRTGVMNTEAFF.

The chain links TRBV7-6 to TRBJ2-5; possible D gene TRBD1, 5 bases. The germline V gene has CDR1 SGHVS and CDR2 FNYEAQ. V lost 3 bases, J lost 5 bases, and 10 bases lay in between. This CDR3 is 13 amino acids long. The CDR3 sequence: CASSFYRWETQYF. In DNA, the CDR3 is TGTGCCAGCAGCTTCTACAGGTGGGAGACCCAGTACTTC.

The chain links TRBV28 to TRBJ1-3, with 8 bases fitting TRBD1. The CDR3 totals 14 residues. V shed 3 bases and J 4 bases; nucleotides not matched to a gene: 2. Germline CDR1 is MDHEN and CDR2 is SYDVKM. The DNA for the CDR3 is TGTGCCAGCAGTTTCTGGACAGGGGGAAACACCATATATTTT. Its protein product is CASSFWTGGNTIYF. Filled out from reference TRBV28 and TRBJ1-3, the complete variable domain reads DVKVTQSSRYLVKRTGEKVFLECVQDMDHENMFWYRQDPGLGLRLIYFSYDVKMKEKGDIPEGYSVSREKKERFSLILESASTNQTSMYLCASSFWTGGNTIYFGEGSWLTVV.

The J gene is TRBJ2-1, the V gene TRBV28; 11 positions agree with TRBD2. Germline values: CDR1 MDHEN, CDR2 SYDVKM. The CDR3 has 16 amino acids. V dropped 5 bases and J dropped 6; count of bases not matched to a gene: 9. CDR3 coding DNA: TGTGCCAGCAGTCTAGCGGGAGGAGATGTCCTCAATGAGCAGTTCTTC. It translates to CASSLAGGDVLNEQFF.

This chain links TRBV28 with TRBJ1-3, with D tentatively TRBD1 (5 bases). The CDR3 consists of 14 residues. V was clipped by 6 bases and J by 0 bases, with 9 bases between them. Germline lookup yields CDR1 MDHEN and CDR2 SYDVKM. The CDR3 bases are TGTGCCAGCAGGGGACTGCTCTCTGGAAACACCATATATTTT. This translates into CASRGLLSGNTIYF.

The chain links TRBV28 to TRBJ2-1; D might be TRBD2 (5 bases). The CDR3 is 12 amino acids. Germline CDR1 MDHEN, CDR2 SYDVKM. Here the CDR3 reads CATRGRYNEQFF. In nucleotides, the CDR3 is TGTGCTACCCGTGGGAGATACAATGAGCAGTTCTTC.

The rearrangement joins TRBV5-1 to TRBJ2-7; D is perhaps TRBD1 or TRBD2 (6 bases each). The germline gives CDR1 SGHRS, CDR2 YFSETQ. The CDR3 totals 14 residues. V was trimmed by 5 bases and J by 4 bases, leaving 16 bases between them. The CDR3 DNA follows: TGCGCCAGCAGGGACCCCGGGGGCGCATACGAGCAGTACTTC. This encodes CASRDPGGAYEQYF.

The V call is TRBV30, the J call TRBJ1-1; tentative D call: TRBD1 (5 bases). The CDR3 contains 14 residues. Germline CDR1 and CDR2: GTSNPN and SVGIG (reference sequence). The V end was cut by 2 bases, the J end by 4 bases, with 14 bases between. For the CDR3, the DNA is TGTGCCTGGAGTACGGTGGGACGTACCACTGAAGCTTTCTTT. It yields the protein CAWSTVGRTTEAFF.